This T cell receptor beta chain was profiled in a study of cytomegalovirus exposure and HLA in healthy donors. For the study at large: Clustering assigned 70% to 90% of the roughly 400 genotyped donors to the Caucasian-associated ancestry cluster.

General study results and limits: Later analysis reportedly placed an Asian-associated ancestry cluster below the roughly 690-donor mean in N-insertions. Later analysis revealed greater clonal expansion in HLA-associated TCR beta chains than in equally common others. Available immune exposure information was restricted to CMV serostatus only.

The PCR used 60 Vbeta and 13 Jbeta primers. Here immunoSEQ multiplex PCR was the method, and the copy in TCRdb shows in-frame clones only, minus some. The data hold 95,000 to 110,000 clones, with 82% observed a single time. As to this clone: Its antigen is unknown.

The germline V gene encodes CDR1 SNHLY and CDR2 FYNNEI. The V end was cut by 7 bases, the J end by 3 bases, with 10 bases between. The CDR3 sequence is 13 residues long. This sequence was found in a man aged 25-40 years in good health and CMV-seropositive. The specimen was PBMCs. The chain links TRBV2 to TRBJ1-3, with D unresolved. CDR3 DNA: TGTGCCAGCACGGTGGAGATTGGAAACACCATATATTTT. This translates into CASTVEIGNTIYF.